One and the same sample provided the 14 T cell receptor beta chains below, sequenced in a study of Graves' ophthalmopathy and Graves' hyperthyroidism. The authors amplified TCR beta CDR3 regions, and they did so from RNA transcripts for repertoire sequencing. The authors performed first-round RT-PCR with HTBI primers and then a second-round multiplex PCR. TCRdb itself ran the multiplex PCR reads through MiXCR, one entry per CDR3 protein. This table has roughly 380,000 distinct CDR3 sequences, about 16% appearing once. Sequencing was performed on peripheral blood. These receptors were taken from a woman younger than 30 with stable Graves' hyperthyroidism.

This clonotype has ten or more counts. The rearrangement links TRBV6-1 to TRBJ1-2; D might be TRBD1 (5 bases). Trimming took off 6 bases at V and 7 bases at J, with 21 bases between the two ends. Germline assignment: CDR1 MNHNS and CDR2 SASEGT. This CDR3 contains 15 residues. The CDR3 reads CASRGAEGRRGGYTF. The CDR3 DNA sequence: TGTGCCAGCAGAGGGGCCGAGGGCAGGAGGGGTGGCTACACCTTC.

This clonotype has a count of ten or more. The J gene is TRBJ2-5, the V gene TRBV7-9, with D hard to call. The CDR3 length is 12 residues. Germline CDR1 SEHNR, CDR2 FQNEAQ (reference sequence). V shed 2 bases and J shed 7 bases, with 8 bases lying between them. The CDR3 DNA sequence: TGTGCCAGCAGCTTATTCATGGGGACCCAGTACTTC. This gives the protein CASSLFMGTQYF.

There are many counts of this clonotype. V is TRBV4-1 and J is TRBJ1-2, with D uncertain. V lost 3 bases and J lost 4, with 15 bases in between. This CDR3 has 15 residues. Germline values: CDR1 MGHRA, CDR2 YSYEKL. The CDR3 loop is CASSHGPTETYGYTF. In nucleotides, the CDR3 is TGCGCCAGCAGCCACGGACCGACGGAAACCTATGGCTACACCTTC.

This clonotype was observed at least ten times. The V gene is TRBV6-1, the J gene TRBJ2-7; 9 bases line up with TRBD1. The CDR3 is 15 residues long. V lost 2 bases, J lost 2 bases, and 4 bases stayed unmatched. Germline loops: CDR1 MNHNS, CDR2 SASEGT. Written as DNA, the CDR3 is TGTGCCAGCAGTGAACCCGGACAGGGGACCTACGAGCAGTACTTC. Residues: CASSEPGQGTYEQYF.

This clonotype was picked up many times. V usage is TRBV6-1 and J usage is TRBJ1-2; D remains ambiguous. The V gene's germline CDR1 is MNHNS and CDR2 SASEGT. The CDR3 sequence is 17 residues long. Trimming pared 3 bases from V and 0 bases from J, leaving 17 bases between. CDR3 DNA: TGTGCCAGCAGTGAGAAGCGGAGACCTACCTCTAACTATGGCTACACCTTC. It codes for CASSEKRRPTSNYGYTF.

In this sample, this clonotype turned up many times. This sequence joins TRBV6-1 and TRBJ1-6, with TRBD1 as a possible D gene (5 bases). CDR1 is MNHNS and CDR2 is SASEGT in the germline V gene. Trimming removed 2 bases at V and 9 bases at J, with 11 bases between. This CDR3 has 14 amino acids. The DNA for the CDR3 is TGTGCCAGCAGTGAAAAGGGGTCAGGTTCACCCCTCCACTTT. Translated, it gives CASSEKGSGSPLHF.

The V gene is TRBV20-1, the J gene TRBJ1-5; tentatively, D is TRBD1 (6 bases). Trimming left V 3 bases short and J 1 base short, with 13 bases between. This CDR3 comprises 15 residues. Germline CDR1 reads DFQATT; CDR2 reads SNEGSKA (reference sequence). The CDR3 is CSASSYRESNQPQHF. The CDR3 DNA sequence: TGCAGTGCTAGTAGCTACAGGGAGAGCAATCAGCCCCAGCATTTT.

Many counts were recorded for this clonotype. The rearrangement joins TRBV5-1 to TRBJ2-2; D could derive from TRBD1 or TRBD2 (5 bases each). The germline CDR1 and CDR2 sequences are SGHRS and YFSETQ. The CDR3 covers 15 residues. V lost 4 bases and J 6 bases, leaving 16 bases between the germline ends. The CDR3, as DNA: TGCGCCAGCAGCACCAGGGACGTAGGCTCCGGGGAGCTGTTTTTT. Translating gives CASSTRDVGSGELFF.

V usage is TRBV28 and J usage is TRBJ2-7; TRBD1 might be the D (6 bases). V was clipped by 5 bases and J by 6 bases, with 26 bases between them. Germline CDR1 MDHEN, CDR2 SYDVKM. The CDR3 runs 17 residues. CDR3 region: CASSVFSFSGTPCEQYF. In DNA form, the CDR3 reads TGTGCCAGCAGTGTATTTTCATTTTCCGGGACACCTTGCGAGCAGTACTTC.

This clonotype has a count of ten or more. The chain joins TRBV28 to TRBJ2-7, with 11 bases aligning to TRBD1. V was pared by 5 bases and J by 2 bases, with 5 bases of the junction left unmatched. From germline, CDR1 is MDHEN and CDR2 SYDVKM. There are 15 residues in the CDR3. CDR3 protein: CASSARTGGTYEQYF. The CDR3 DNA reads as TGTGCCAGCAGTGCAAGGACAGGGGGCACCTACGAGCAGTACTTC.

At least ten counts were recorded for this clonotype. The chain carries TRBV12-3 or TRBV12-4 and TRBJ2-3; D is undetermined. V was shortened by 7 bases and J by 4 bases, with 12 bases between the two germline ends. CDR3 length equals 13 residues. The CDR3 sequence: CASKGIGPDTQYF. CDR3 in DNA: TGTGCCAGCAAGGGAATAGGCCCAGATACGCAGTATTTT.

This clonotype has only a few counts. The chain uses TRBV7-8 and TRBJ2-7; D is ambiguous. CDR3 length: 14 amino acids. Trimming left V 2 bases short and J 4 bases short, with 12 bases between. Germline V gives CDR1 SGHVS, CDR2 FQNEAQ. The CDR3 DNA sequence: TGTGCCAGCAGCTTATCACTGATGGGTTACGAGCAGTACTTC. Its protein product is CASSLSLMGYEQYF.

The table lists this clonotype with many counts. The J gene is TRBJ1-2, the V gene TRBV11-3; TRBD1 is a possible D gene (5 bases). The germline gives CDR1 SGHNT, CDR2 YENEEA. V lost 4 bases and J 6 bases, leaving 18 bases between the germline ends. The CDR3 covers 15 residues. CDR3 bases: TGTGCCAGCAGCTCCACGCCCCCCGGGGGAGATGGCTACACCTTC. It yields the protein CASSSTPPGGDGYTF.

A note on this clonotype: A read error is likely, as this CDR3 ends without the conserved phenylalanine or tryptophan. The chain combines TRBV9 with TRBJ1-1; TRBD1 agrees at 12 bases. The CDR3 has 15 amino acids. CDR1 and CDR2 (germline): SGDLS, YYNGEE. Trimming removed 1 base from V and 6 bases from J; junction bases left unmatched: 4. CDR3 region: CASSVSGTGGSEAFV. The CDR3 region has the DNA TGTGCCAGCAGCGTATCCGGGACAGGGGGCTCTGAAGCTTTCGTT.